These T cell receptor beta chains were read from a single sample in a study of cytomegalovirus exposure and HLA in healthy donors. Method: immunoSEQ multiplex PCR; TCRdb's copy keeps in-frame clones and lacks some. The sample records approximately 170,000 clones, roughly two thirds being singletons. The source material was PBMCs. All receptors derive from a woman under 30 in good health and CMV-seropositive. Each CDR3 is given with its conserved first and last residue. A D gene is named only where the DNA matches it firmly. Clone size, where shown, is once, few, many, or a class for clones that have expanded.

>-|TRBJ1-1|few|TRBV2
TGTGCCAGGCGAGGGGGATTGAACACTGAAGCTTTCTTT
CARRGGLNTEAFF
>-|TRBJ2-5|-|TRBV5-1
TGCGCCAGCAGCTTGGTCAAGGAGGGCCAAGAGACCCAGTACTTC
CASSLVKEGQETQYF
>-|TRBJ1-6|once|TRBV7-2
TGTGCCAGCAGCTTAGGGGCGAATTCACCCCTCCACTTT
CASSLGANSPLHF
>TRBD1|TRBJ2-7|-|TRBV7-8
TGTGCCAGCAGCTTAGATCCGGGACAGGGTACGTCCTACGAGCAGTACTTC
CASSLDPGQGTSYEQYF
>TRBD1|TRBJ1-2|-|TRBV9
TGTGCCAGCAGCGTAGGGGGCAGGGGGGAGAACTATGGCTACACCTTC
CASSVGGRGENYGYTF
>-|TRBJ2-7|-|TRBV11-3
TGTGCCAGCAGCCCGGGGGACAGTTCCTACGAGCAGTACTTC
CASSPGDSSYEQYF
>-|TRBJ2-2|-|TRBV5-1
TGCGCCAGCAACCTTAGGGAGGGGGAGCTGTTTTTT
CASNLREGELFF
>-|TRBJ2-7|-|TRBV28
TGTGCCAGCAGTTTAGGCCAGGGCAACGAGCAGTACTTC
CASSLGQGNEQYF
>-|TRBJ2-2|few|TRBV4-1
TGCGCCAGCAGCCCTATAAACACCGGGGAGCTGTTTTTT
CASSPINTGELFF
>TRBD1|TRBJ1-6|-|TRBV7-2
TGTGCCAGCGAGCACAGGGGCGAAAGCTCCTATAATTCACCCCTCCACTTT
CASEHRGESSYNSPLHF
>-|TRBJ1-6|-|TRBV19
TGTGCCAGTAGTATAGCCGGGGAGGACTCACCCCTCCACTTT
CASSIAGEDSPLHF